Below are 13 T cell receptor beta chains sequenced from a single sample in a study of CD8 T cells in ankylosing spondylitis. In TCRdb, the 5' RACE reads were re-called with MiXCR into one record per CDR3 protein. The table records 30,000 to 35,000 distinct CDR3 sequences, roughly 29% of them present only once. The sequencing input was synovial fluid, either unsorted or a sorted T cell fraction (not recorded which). The receptors stem from a male donor with ankylosing spondylitis.

V and J are TRBV12-3 or TRBV12-4 and TRBJ1-1; the match to TRBD1 covers 7 bases. V was clipped by 6 bases and J by 0 bases; unmatched bases: 10. The CDR3 has 16 amino acids. The CDR3 here is CASRSDDGTVNTEAFF. In DNA form, the CDR3 reads TGTGCCAGCAGATCCGACGACGGGACAGTGAACACTGAAGCTTTCTTT.

V gene TRBV2 combines with J gene TRBJ2-4; 9 nucleotides match TRBD2. Looked up from germline, CDR1 is SNHLY and CDR2 is FYNNEI. This CDR3 is 15 amino acids long. The V gene end was trimmed by 5 bases and the J gene end by 4 bases; junction bases not matched to a gene: 6. The CDR3 spells CASSLAGVIKNIQYF. In nucleotides, the CDR3 is TGTGCCAGCAGTTTAGCGGGAGTTATTAAAAACATTCAGTACTTC.

The chain links TRBV5-6 to TRBJ1-1, with D unclear. Germline CDR1 reads SGHDT; CDR2 reads YYEEEE. Trimming stripped 1 base from V and 0 bases from J, with 10 bases between. The CDR3 has 15 residues. This chain's CDR3 is CASSLLPYLNTEAFF. The DNA of the CDR3 is TGTGCCAGCAGCTTGCTCCCGTATTTGAACACTGAAGCTTTCTTT.

The rearrangement uses TRBV30 and TRBJ2-3; 7 bases agree with TRBD2. CDR1 and CDR2 from the germline V gene are GTSNPN and SVGIG (reference sequence). CDR3 length equals 14 residues. With V trimmed by 3 bases and J by 6 bases, 9 bases remained unmatched. The DNA of the CDR3 is TGTGCCTGGAGGTCTCGCGGGAGCGGCGATACGCAGTATTTT. It is translated as CAWRSRGSGDTQYF.

The V gene is TRBV27, the J gene TRBJ1-1, with D tentatively TRBD1 (6 bases). The germline CDR1 and CDR2 sequences are MNHEY and SMNVEV (reference sequence). The CDR3 has 13 residues. V lost 9 bases and J lost 5, with 16 bases in between. The CDR3 reads CASHTQGGTEAFF. The CDR3, as DNA: TGTGCCAGTCATACACAGGGCGGGACTGAAGCTTTCTTT.

The chain links TRBV29-1 to TRBJ1-5, with a possible D match to TRBD1 (5 bases). CDR1 and CDR2 from the germline V gene are SQVTM and ANQGSEA. V lost 4 bases and J lost 7, with 14 bases in between. CDR3 size: 13 residues. Here the CDR3 DNA reads TGCAGCGTTGCCGAGGGGCAAGGACAGCCCCAGCATTTT. Protein: CSVAEGQGQPQHF.

The chain links TRBV15 to TRBJ2-1; TRBD1 agrees at 7 bases. Germline CDR1 and CDR2: LNHNV and YYDKDF (reference sequence). This CDR3 spans 15 amino acids. J was trimmed by 1 base and V by 0 bases; bases with no gene match: 0. CDR3 amino acids: CATSREDRSYNEQFF. DNA for the CDR3: TGTGCCACCAGCAGAGAGGACAGGTCCTACAATGAGCAGTTCTTC.

The chain recombines TRBV9 with TRBJ1-5; TRBD1 is a possible D gene (6 bases). V was pared by 0 bases and J by 4 bases, with 11 bases between. The CDR3 runs 15 residues. Germline loops: CDR1 SGDLS, CDR2 YYNGEE. CDR3 sequence (DNA): TGTGCCAGCAGCGTAGGCAGGGGAGGGAATCAGCCCCAGCATTTT. Its protein product is CASSVGRGGNQPQHF.

About this clonotype: This may come from a read error, since a much larger clone is one base off. This chain uses TRBV12-3 or TRBV12-4 with TRBJ2-2; 8 bases map to TRBD1. The CDR3 sequence is 19 residues long. The CDR3 here is CACSFPKQGGRTNTGELFF. The CDR3 coding sequence is TGTGCCTGCAGTTTTCCTAAACAGGGGGGTCGGACGAACACCGGGGAGCTGTTTTTT.

This sequence joins TRBV5-5 and TRBJ1-2; the D gene is possibly TRBD1 (5 bases). The CDR3 spans 14 residues. Trimming shortened V by 1 base and J by 3 bases, and 10 bases separated the two germline ends. Germline V gene sequence: CDR1 SGHKS, CDR2 YYEKEE (reference sequence). CDR3 in amino acids: CASSLLMGDYGYTF. CDR3 bases: TGTGCCAGCAGCTTGCTAATGGGGGACTATGGCTACACCTTC.

This clonotype has just a few counts. The V and J genes are TRBV3-1 and TRBJ2-2, with D possibly TRBD1 on 5 matching bases. V was cut by 4 bases and J by 7 bases, with 16 bases left in between. Germline V gene data show CDR1 as LGHDT and CDR2 as YNNKEL (reference sequence). The CDR3 runs 15 residues. The CDR3 sequence is CASSLQGTRFGELFF. The CDR3 DNA reads as TGTGCCAGCAGCCTCCAGGGAACCCGCTTCGGGGAGCTGTTTTTT.

The V call is TRBV7-2, the J call TRBJ2-4; D unresolved. Per the germline V gene, CDR1 is SGHTA and CDR2 is FQGNSA. CDR3 length: 15 amino acids. With 4 bases removed from V and 1 base from J, the gap between germline ends came to 11 bases. CDR3 nucleotides: TGTGCCAGCAGCTGGGCGTTGGGGGCCAAAAACATTCAGTACTTC. Amino acids: CASSWALGAKNIQYF.

This clonotype was counted between two and nine times. The rearrangement uses TRBV7-9 and TRBJ1-1; D call uncertain. The germline gives CDR1 SEHNR, CDR2 FQNEAQ (reference sequence). The CDR3 runs 15 residues. V was pared by 4 bases and J by 5 bases, with 17 bases between. CDR3 DNA: TGTGCCAGCAGCTCGTCCCGACTTTTTGCGACTGAAGCTTTCTTT. Encoded protein: CASSSSRLFATEAFF.